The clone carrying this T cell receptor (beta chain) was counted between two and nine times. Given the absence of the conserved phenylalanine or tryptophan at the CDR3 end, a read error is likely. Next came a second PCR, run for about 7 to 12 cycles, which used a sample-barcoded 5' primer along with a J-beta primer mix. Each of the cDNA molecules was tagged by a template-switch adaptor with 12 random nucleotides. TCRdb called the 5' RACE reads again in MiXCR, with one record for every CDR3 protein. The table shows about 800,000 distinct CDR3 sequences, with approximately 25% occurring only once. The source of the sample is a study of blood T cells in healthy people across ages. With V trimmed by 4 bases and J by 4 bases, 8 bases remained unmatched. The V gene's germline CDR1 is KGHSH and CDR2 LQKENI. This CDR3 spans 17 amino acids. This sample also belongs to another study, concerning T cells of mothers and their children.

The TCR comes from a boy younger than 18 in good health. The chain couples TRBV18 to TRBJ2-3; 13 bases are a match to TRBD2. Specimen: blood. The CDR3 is CASSLRTSGSVADTQYV. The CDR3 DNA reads TGTGCCAGCTCACTACGGACTAGCGGGAGCGTTGCAGATACGCAGTATGTT.